The T cell receptor (beta chain) described here comes from a study of CD4+ T cells in melanoma. Study-level points and caveats: A reported correlation linked neoantigen-specific CD4+ T cells to CD8+, macrophage and B cell function. Neoantigen-specific CD4+ T cells in melanoma reportedly had diverse differentiation states.

With regard to this clone: Its antigen is currently unknown.

This CDR3 is built from 18 residues. Germline values: CDR1 LNHDA, CDR2 SQIVND (reference sequence). Trimming cost V 5 bases and J 2 bases; bases outside gene matches: 8. Sequenced by immunoSEQ multiplex PCR; TCRdb stores in-frame clones only, minus some. The data show 90,000 to 130,000 clones, with about 92% seen just once and around 3% held by the top ten. This chain connects TRBV19 to TRBJ2-1; 14 nucleotides match TRBD2. This sequence originates from a human donor with melanoma. Specimen: peripheral blood. CDR3 residues: CASSPRLAGGPTYNEQFF. CDR3 coding DNA: TGTGCCAGTAGTCCCCGACTAGCGGGAGGGCCCACCTACAATGAGCAGTTCTTC.